This record looks at one T cell receptor (beta chain) sequence and its context. Using immunoSEQ multiplex PCR, the repertoire was profiled, and TCRdb retains in-frame clones only, with some absent. The sample lists about 370,000 clones; more than 70% were seen once. Seattle patients were enrolled while actively infected and followed longitudinally. The data were taken from a study of blood T cell repertoires in COVID-19. Study information: Sources were T cells, B-cell-depleted T cells, or PBMCs; the material itself was cDNA or gDNA.

J was trimmed by 6 bases and V by 1 base; bases with no gene match: 7. In germline, CDR1 is LNHNV, CDR2 YYDKDF (reference sequence). The CDR3 is 16 residues long. This chain joins TRBV15 and TRBJ2-1, with TRBD2 matching over 9 bases. The specimen was peripheral blood. This TCR was sampled from a woman in her 30s with COVID-19, enrolled during active disease. CDR3 amino acids: CATSRGEASGINEQFF. The CDR3 nucleotides are TGTGCCACCAGCAGAGGGGAGGCTAGCGGGATCAATGAGCAGTTCTTC. Full variable domain (outside the CDR3, taken from reference TRBV15 and TRBJ2-1): DAMVIQNPRYQVTQFGKPVTLSCSQTLNHNVMYWYQQKSSQAPKLLFHYYDKDFNNEADTPDNFQSRRPNTSFCFLDIRSPGLGDTAMYLCATSRGEASGINEQFFGPGTRLTVL.